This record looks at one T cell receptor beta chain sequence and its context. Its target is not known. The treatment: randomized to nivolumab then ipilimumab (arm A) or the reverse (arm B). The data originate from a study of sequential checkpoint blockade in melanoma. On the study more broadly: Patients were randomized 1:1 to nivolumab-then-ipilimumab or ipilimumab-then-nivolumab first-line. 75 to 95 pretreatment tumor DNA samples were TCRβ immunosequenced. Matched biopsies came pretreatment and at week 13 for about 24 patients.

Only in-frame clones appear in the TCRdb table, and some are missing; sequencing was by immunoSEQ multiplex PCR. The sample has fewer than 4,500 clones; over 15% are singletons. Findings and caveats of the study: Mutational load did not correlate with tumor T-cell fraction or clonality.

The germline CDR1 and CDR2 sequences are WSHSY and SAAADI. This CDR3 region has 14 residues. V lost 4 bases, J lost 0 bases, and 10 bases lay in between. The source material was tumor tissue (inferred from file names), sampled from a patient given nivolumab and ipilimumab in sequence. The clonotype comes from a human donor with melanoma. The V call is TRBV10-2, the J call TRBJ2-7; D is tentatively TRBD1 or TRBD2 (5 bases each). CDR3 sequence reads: CASSGDHFSYEQYF. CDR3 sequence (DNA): TGCGCCAGCAGTGGGGACCATTTCTCCTACGAGCAGTACTTC.